The 19 T cell receptor beta chains listed next were all sequenced from one sample in a study of CD8 T cell repertoires and HIV-1 epitope variants. These TCRs are of unknown antigen specificity. Here immunoSEQ multiplex PCR was the method, and the copy in TCRdb shows in-frame clones only, minus some. Here the sample spans more than 4,500 clones, 66% being singletons. The sample comprised cultured CD8+ T cells derived from PBMCs. Receptors originate from a male donor with HIV.

This rearrangement joins TRBV6-5 to TRBJ2-7; no firm D call. The V gene lost 3 bases and the J gene lost 4 bases, with 13 bases spanning the gap. There are 14 residues in the CDR3. CDR1 MNHEY and CDR2 SVGAGI come from the germline V gene. This chain's CDR3 is CASSYSYESYEQYF. CDR3 in DNA: TGTGCCAGCAGTTATTCATATGAGTCATACGAGCAGTACTTC.

This chain joins TRBV28 and TRBJ1-1; the D gene is possibly TRBD1 (6 bases). V was shortened by 5 bases and J by 4 bases, with 11 bases between the two germline ends. This CDR3 contains 13 residues. Per the germline V gene, CDR1 is MDHEN and CDR2 is SYDVKM. CDR3 residues: CASSIVGATEAFF. The CDR3 nucleotides are TGTGCCAGCAGTATCGTGGGGGCCACTGAAGCTTTCTTT.

J is TRBJ1-4 and V is TRBV4-3, with D uncertain. V was trimmed by 0 bases and J by 11 bases, leaving 13 bases between them. The germline CDR1 and CDR2 sequences are LGHNA and YSLEER. This CDR3 contains 14 residues. The DNA of the CDR3 is TGCGCCAGCAGCCAAGATGGGGAGTCTGTTAAACTGTTTTTT. Protein: CASSQDGESVKLFF.

This clone was seen a single time. V usage is TRBV6-6 and J usage is TRBJ2-4; unclear D gene. In germline, CDR1 is MNHNY, CDR2 SVGAGI (reference sequence). V was pared by 4 bases and J by 1 base, with 11 bases between. The CDR3 runs 15 residues. CDR3 sequence reads: CASSSPDRAKNIQYF. The CDR3 region has the DNA TGTGCCAGCAGTTCCCCCGATAGGGCCAAAAACATTCAGTACTTC.

The chain couples TRBV6-1 to TRBJ1-5; 8 nucleotides match TRBD1. V was pared by 6 bases and J by 7 bases, with 8 bases of the junction left unmatched. This CDR3 contains 14 residues. Looked up from germline, CDR1 is MNHNS and CDR2 is SASEGT. For the CDR3, the DNA is TGTGCCAGCAGATCCGGACAGGGAAAACAGCCCCAGCATTTT. Its protein product is CASRSGQGKQPQHF.

This clone was recorded a few times. The rearrangement joins TRBV28 to TRBJ1-1; no definite D call. Trimming shortened V by 5 bases and J by 0 bases, and 7 bases separated the two germline ends. From germline, CDR1 is MDHEN and CDR2 SYDVKM. This CDR3 spans 13 amino acids. CDR3 DNA sequence: TGTGCCAGCAGTGGGAGGTTGAACACTGAAGCTTTCTTT. It is translated as CASSGRLNTEAFF.

The rearrangement joins TRBV6-5 to TRBJ1-1; D remains ambiguous. With 2 bases removed from V and 1 base from J, the gap between germline ends came to 14 bases. Germline CDR1 and CDR2: MNHEY and SVGAGI. The CDR3 is made up of 16 amino acids. The CDR3 DNA reads TGTGCCAGCAGTTACAGACCCATTGGACCGAACACTGAAGCTTTCTTT. This codes for CASSYRPIGPNTEAFF.

Only a few counts were recorded for this clone. The gene calls are TRBV4-1 and TRBJ2-2; D is ambiguous. This CDR3 is built from 14 residues. Deletions cut 0 bases from V and 8 bases from J, with 10 bases between. Germline-derived CDR1 and CDR2 are MGHRA and YSYEKL. CDR3 residues: CASSQDIVTGELFF. The CDR3 nucleotides read TGCGCCAGCAGCCAAGATATAGTGACGGGGGAGCTGTTTTTT.

This clone was detected only a few times. As DNA, the CDR3 is TGTGCCAGCAGCAGAGCTAGCGGGGGTTATGATGAGCAGTTCTTC. Its translation is CASSRASGGYDEQFF. The rearrangement uses TRBV5-4 and TRBJ2-1, with 10 bases identical to TRBD2. Germline values: CDR1 SGHNT, CDR2 YYREEE (reference sequence). The CDR3 sequence is 15 residues long. The junction had 9 bases not matched to a gene; V was cut back by 4 bases and J by 8 bases.

The CDR3 region has the DNA TGTGCCAGCTCACCGCAGGCTAGCGGGGACAATGAGCAGTTCTTC. Translated: CASSPQASGDNEQFF. The chain has TRBV18 and TRBJ2-1, with 9 bases lining up with TRBD2. Germline CDR1 is KGHSH and CDR2 is LQKENI. The CDR3 consists of 15 residues. V trimming: 3 bases; J trimming: 5 bases; junction bases outside the gene matches: 5.

V gene TRBV6-5 combines with J gene TRBJ1-5; 9 nucleotides align to TRBD1. V lost 2 bases and J lost 4; bases outside the gene matches: 3. The CDR3 contains 15 residues. Germline V lookup: CDR1 MNHEY, CDR2 SVGAGI. The CDR3 spells CASSYGTGRNQPQHF. CDR3 coding DNA: TGTGCCAGCAGTTACGGGACAGGGCGAAATCAGCCCCAGCATTTT.

J is TRBJ1-4 and V is TRBV11-1; 8 bases map to TRBD1. The germline CDR1 and CDR2 sequences are SGHAT and FQDESV (reference sequence). The CDR3 extends over 14 amino acids. The V gene end was trimmed by 5 bases and the J gene end by 5 bases; junction bases not matched to a gene: 4. The CDR3 protein is CASSQQGGNEKLFF. CDR3 in DNA: TGTGCCAGCAGCCAACAGGGGGGAAATGAAAAACTGTTTTTT. Full variable domain (outside the CDR3, taken from reference TRBV11-1 and TRBJ1-4): EAEVAQSPRYKITEKSQAVAFWCDPISGHATLYWYRQILGQGPELLVQFQDESVVDDSQLPKDRFSAERLKGVDSTLKIQPAELGDSAMYLCASSQQGGNEKLFFGSGTQLSVL.

V and J are TRBV19 and TRBJ2-1; D is tentatively TRBD1 or TRBD2 (5 bases each). This CDR3 is built from 16 residues. The ends were cut back, 5 bases at V and 4 bases at J, with 18 bases in the middle. Germline-derived CDR1 and CDR2 are LNHDA and SQIVND (reference sequence). CDR3 loop: CASSAAWGGRYNEQFF. CDR3 nucleotides: TGTGCCAGTAGTGCAGCCTGGGGCGGGCGTTACAATGAGCAGTTCTTC.

The chain is built from TRBV5-6 and TRBJ1-1, with unresolved D. V gave up 1 base and J gave up 3 bases, with 4 bases separating them. CDR1 is SGHDT and CDR2 is YYEEEE in the germline V gene. This CDR3 region has 12 residues. CDR3 nucleotide sequence: TGTGCCAGCAGCTTGAGCGACACTGAAGCTTTCTTT. Translating gives CASSLSDTEAFF.

This clone was counted once. The V call is TRBV28, the J call TRBJ2-7; 9 nucleotides match TRBD1. The germline V gene has CDR1 MDHEN and CDR2 SYDVKM. This CDR3 region has 15 residues. V dropped 5 bases and J dropped 1; count of bases not matched to a gene: 6. The CDR3 sequence is CASSPTGGDSYEQYF. The CDR3 DNA is TGTGCCAGCAGTCCAACAGGGGGCGATTCCTACGAGCAGTACTTC. The variable domain in full, completed from reference TRBV28 and TRBJ2-7, reads DVKVTQSSRYLVKRTGEKVFLECVQDMDHENMFWYRQDPGLGLRLIYFSYDVKMKEKGDIPEGYSVSREKKERFSLILESASTNQTSMYLCASSPTGGDSYEQYFGPGTRLTVT.

This clone showed up just a few times. The chain couples TRBV9 to TRBJ1-1, with 10 bases identical to TRBD1. The trim removed 0 bases at V and 5 bases at J, leaving 4 bases unmatched. The CDR3 is 15 amino acids. Germline CDR1 SGDLS, CDR2 YYNGEE. The DNA of the CDR3 is TGTGCCAGCAGCGTAGAGGGGACAGGGGAAACTGAAGCTTTCTTT. Its translation: CASSVEGTGETEAFF.

The chain combines TRBV9 with TRBJ1-6; D remains unclear. Germline V gene lookup returns CDR1 SGDLS and CDR2 YYNGEE. V was pared by 3 bases and J by 8 bases, with 9 bases between. The CDR3 runs to 13 residues. Here the CDR3 DNA reads TGTGCCAGCAGCGCGGACGGTTATTCACCCCTCCACTTT. It specifies CASSADGYSPLHF.

Here the CDR3 DNA reads TGTGCCAGCAGTCCCCGGTATAGCTCCTACAATGAGCAGTTCTTC. Its protein is CASSPRYSSYNEQFF. This chain joins TRBV27 and TRBJ2-1; D is unresolved. The CDR3 runs 15 residues. The germline V and J ends were trimmed by 5 bases and 0 bases, with 11 bases remaining between them. CDR1 is MNHEY and CDR2 is SMNVEV in the germline V gene (reference sequence).

CDR3 DNA: TGTGCCAGCAGCGGAGCGGGGGCTCGAGAAAAACTGTTTTTT. The encoded protein is CASSGAGAREKLFF. V usage is TRBV7-2 and J usage is TRBJ1-4, with D possibly TRBD1 on 6 matching bases. CDR3 length: 14 amino acids. CDR1 and CDR2 (germline): SGHTA, FQGNSA. Deletions cut 5 bases from V and 8 bases from J, with 15 bases between.